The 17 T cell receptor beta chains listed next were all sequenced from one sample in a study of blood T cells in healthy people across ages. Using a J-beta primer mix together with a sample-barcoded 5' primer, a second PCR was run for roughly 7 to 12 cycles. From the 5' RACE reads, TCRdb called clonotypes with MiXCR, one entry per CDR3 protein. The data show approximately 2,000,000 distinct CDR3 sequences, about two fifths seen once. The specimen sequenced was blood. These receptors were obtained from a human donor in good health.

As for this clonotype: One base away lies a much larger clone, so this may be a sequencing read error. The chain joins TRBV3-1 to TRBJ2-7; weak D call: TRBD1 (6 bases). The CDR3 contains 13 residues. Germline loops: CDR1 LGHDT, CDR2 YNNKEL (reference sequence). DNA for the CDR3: TGTGCCGGCAGTACAGGGAGCTCCTACGAGCAGTACTTC. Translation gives CAGSTGSSYEQYF.

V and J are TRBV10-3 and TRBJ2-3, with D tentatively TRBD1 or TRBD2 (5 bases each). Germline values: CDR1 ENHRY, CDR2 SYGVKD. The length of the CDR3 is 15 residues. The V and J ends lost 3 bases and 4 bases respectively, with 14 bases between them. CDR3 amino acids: CAISDTIVGADTQYF. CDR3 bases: TGTGCCATCAGTGACACAATAGTGGGGGCAGATACGCAGTATTTT.

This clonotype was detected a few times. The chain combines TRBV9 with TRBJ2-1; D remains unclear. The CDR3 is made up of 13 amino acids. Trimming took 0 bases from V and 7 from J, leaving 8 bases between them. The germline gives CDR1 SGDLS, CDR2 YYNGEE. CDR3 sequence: CASSVASRNEQFF. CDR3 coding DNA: TGTGCCAGCAGCGTAGCCTCAAGAAATGAGCAGTTCTTC.

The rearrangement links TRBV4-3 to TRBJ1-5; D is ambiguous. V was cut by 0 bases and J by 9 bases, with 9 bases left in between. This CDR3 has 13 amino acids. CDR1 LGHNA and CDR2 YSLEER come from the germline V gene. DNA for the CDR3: TGCGCCAGCAGCCAAGACAGATCAGTGCCCCAGCATTTT. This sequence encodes CASSQDRSVPQHF.

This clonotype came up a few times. The DNA for the CDR3 is TGCGCCAGCAGCCAGGGACAGTTCTCCTATGGCTACACCTTC. This translates into CASSQGQFSYGYTF. The chain joins TRBV4-1 to TRBJ1-2; 7 nucleotides agree with TRBD1. This CDR3 region has 14 residues. The V gene's germline CDR1 is MGHRA and CDR2 YSYEKL. The ends lost 3 bases at V and 4 bases at J; junction bases unmatched: 5.

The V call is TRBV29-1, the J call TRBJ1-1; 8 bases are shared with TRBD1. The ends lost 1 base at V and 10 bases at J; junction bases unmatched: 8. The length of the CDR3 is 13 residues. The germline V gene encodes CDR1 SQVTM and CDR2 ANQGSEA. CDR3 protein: CSVEGRQGAVAFF. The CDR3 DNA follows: TGCAGCGTTGAAGGTCGGCAGGGGGCCGTAGCTTTCTTT.

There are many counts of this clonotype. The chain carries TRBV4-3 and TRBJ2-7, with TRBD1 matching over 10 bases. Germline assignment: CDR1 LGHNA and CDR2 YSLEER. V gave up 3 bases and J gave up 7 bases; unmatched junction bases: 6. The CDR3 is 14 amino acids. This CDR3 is CASSQGTGEREQYF. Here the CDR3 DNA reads TGCGCCAGCAGCCAGGGGACAGGGGAACGGGAGCAGTACTTC.

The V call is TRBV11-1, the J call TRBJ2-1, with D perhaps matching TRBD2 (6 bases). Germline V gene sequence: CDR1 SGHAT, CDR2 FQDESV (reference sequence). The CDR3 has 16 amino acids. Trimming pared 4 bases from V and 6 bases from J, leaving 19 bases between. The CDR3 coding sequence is TGTGCCAGCAGCTCTAGCCTCACTAGCTCAGGCAATGAGCAGTTCTTC. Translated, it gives CASSSSLTSSGNEQFF.

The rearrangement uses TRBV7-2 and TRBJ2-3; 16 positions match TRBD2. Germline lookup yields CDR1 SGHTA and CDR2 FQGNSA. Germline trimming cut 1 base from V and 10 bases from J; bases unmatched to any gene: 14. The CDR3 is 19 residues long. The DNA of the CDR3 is TGTGCCAGCAGCTTAGTGGGTGGGACTAGCGGGGGGGCCCAAGGTGCGCAGTATTTT. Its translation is CASSLVGGTSGGAQGAQYF.

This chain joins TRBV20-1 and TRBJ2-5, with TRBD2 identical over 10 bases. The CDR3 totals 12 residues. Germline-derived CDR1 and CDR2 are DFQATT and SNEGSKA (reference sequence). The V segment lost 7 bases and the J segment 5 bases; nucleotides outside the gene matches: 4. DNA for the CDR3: TGCAGTGGGCTAGCGGGGGAGGAGACCCAGTACTTC. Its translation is CSGLAGEETQYF.

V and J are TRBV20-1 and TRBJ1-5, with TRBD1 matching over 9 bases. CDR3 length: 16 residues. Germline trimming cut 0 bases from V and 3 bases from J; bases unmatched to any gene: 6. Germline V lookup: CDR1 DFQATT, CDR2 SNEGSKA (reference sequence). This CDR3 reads CSARDRDRAYNQPQHF. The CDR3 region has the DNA TGCAGTGCTAGAGATAGGGACAGGGCCTACAATCAGCCCCAGCATTTT.

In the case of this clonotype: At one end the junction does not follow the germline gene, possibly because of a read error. The CDR3 loop reads CASRSRGGNQESQYF. In DNA form, the CDR3 reads TGTGCCAGCAGGAGCCGCGGGGGAAATCAAGAGTCCCAGTACTTC. The chain has TRBV12-3 or TRBV12-4 and TRBJ2-5, with 7 bases that match TRBD2. CDR3 length: 15 residues.

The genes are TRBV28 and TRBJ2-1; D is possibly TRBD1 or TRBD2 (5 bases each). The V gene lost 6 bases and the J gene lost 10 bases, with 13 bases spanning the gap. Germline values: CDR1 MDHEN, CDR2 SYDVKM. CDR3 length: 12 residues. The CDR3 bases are TGTGCCAGCAGCCGTCACGGGGCGGAGCAGTTCTTC. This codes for CASSRHGAEQFF.

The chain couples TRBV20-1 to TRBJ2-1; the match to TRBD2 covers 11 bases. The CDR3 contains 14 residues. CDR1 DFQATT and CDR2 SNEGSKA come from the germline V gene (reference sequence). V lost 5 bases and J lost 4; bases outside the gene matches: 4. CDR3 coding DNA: TGCAGTGCTCTTAGCGGGAGGGAGTACAATGAGCAGTTCTTC. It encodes CSALSGREYNEQFF.

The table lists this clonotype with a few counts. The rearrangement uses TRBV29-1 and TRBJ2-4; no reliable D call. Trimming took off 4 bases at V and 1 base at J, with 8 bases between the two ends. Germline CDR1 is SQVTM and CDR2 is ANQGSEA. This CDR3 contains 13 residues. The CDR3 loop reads CSVVQVAKNIQYF. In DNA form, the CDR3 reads TGCAGCGTTGTTCAGGTTGCCAAAAACATTCAGTACTTC.

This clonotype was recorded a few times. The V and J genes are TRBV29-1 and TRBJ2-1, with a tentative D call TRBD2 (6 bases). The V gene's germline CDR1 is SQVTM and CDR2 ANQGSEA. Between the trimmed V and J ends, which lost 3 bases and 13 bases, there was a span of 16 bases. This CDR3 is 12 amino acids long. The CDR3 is CSVESPGTEQFF. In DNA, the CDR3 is TGCAGCGTTGAGAGCCCCGGGACTGAACAGTTCTTC.

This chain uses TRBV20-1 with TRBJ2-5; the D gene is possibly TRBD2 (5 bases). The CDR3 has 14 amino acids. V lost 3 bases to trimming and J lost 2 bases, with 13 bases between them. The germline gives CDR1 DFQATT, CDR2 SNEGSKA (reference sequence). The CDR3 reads CSASPSAGQETQYF. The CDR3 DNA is TGCAGTGCTAGCCCGTCTGCGGGTCAAGAGACCCAGTACTTC.